The 6 T cell receptor beta chains below all came from one sample that was sequenced in a study of blood T cells in healthy people across ages. Using a J-beta primer mix together with a sample-barcoded 5' primer, a second PCR was run for about 7 to 12 cycles. TCRdb fed the 5' RACE reads into MiXCR, producing one record per CDR3 protein. The sample consists of about a million distinct CDR3 sequences, just over 50% of them appearing once. The sample taken for sequencing was blood. The receptors originated from a woman aged 60-75 years in good health.

The chain has TRBV12-3 or TRBV12-4 and TRBJ1-2; 8 bases are shared with TRBD1. CDR3 length equals 13 residues. The V segment lost 5 bases and the J segment 6 bases; nucleotides outside the gene matches: 5. In DNA form, the CDR3 reads TGTGCCAGCAGTACCTCAGGGGGCCATGGCTACACCTTC. The encoded protein is CASSTSGGHGYTF.

The V call is TRBV7-3, the J call TRBJ2-6; D call uncertain. The ends were cut back, 8 bases at V and 2 bases at J, with 7 bases in the middle. Per the germline V gene, CDR1 is SGHTA and CDR2 is FQGTGA. The CDR3 is 13 residues long. The CDR3 sequence: CASGRTGANVLTF. The DNA of the CDR3 is TGTGCCAGCGGAAGAACTGGGGCCAACGTCCTGACTTTC.

The genes are TRBV12-3 or TRBV12-4 and TRBJ2-3, with 9 bases fitting TRBD2. Germline trimming cut 3 bases from V and 2 bases from J; bases unmatched to any gene: 6. This CDR3 spans 16 amino acids. CDR3 sequence (DNA): TGTGCCAGCAGTTTTCTAGCGGGAACCCACACAGATACGCAGTATTTT. Its protein is CASSFLAGTHTDTQYF.

The chain links TRBV12-3 or TRBV12-4 to TRBJ2-3; D may be TRBD1 or TRBD2 (5 bases each). With 5 bases removed from V and 9 bases from J, the gap between germline ends came to 21 bases. The CDR3 loop spans 15 amino acids. CDR3 residues: CASSLPLQGAVTQYF. CDR3 nucleotides: TGTGCCAGCAGTCTACCTCTTCAGGGAGCGGTAACGCAGTATTTT.

This clonotype has just a few counts. This chain uses TRBV24-1 with TRBJ2-5; tentatively, D is TRBD2 (5 bases). This CDR3 comprises 13 residues. Germline V gene data show CDR1 as KGHDR and CDR2 as SFDVKD. The germline V and J ends were trimmed by 5 bases and 7 bases, with 13 bases remaining between them. The DNA of the CDR3 is TGTGCCACCAGTGGAATGGACTCGGGGACCCAGTACTTC. This codes for CATSGMDSGTQYF.

This clonotype has more than one count but fewer than ten. This chain joins TRBV27 and TRBJ2-5, with 8 nucleotides matching TRBD1. The J call may be mistaken, given a closer DNA end match to TRBJ2-7. CDR1 is MNHEY and CDR2 is SMNVEV in the germline V gene (reference sequence). The CDR3 spans 14 residues. The CDR3 sequence: CASSYGQGYTEQYF. CDR3 nucleotides: TGTGCCAGCAGCTACGGACAGGGTTATACCGAGCAGTACTTC.